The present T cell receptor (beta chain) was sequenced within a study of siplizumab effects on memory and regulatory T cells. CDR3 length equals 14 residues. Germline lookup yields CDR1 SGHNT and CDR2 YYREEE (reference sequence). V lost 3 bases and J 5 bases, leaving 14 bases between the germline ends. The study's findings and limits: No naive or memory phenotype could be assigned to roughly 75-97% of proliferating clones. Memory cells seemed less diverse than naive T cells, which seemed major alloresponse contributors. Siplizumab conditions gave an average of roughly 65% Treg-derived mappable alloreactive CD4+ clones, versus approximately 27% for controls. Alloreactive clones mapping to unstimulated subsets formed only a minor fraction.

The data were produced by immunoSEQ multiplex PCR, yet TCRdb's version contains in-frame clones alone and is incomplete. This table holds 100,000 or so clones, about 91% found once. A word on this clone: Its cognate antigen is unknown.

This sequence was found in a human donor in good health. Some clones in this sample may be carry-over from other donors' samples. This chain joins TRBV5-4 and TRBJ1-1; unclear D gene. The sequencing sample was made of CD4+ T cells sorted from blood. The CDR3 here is CASSSGQMGTEAFF. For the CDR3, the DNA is TGTGCCAGCAGCTCCGGGCAGATGGGTACTGAAGCTTTCTTT.